A selection of T cell receptor beta chains follows, all from one sample in a study of blood T cell repertoires in COVID-19. Clones were sequenced by immunoSEQ multiplex PCR, and TCRdb holds only the in-frame ones, with some missing. Of fewer than 300,000 clones detected, approximately 77% appear once; the ten largest clones hold under 3.5%. Sequencing input: peripheral blood. The receptors stem from a woman aged 18-29 years with acute or convalescent COVID-19. Each CDR3 is given without its conserved first and last residue. Each record gives: clone size, J gene, V gene, CDR3 protein. Rows give clone size only sometimes, using once, few, many, or a class for an expanded clone.

size: .; J: TRBJ1-4; V: TRBV6-6; CDR3: ASRGTGANEKLF
size: few; J: TRBJ1-1; V: TRBV19; CDR3: ASSIVGYGMNTEAF
size: .; J: TRBJ2-2; V: TRBV18; CDR3: ASSPPPVNTGELF
size: few; J: TRBJ2-3; V: TRBV9; CDR3: ASSAKTGMTSGRTDTQY
size: .; J: TRBJ2-7; V: TRBV6-6; CDR3: ASSYPPREQY
size: .; J: TRBJ2-3; V: TRBV4-3; CDR3: ASSQGLNSWGGGDTQY
size: .; J: TRBJ1-1; V: TRBV7-9; CDR3: ASSLDRVRNTEAF
size: .; J: TRBJ2-7; V: TRBV2; CDR3: ARGDKLAGLQY
size: .; J: TRBJ2-3; V: TRBV29-1; CDR3: SVEDGGLAGVGTQY
size: .; J: TRBJ1-5; V: TRBV19; CDR3: ASSIDGGRTGNQPQH